Below are 20 T cell receptor beta chains sequenced from a single sample in a study of T cell repertoires in cytomegalovirus infection. TCRdb re-called the reads with MiXCR, one entry per CDR3 protein. Seen here are under 850,000 distinct CDR3 sequences, roughly a third observed once, and the top ten hold under 3%. The sample was PBMCs. The receptors stem from a human donor in good health (CMV status not recorded). Some clones in this sample may be carry-over from other donors' samples.

The CDR3 DNA is TGCGCCAGCAGCCAAACCAAAGACTACGAGCAGTACTTC. Its translation is CASSQTKDYEQYF. This chain links TRBV4-1 with TRBJ2-7; D is uncertain. Germline-derived CDR1 and CDR2 are MGHRA and YSYEKL. Trimming took 2 bases from V and 3 from J, leaving 8 bases between them. The CDR3 covers 13 residues.

The chain couples TRBV7-3 to TRBJ1-4, with a weak D call TRBD1 (5 bases). The V gene lost 2 bases and the J gene lost 8 bases, with 15 bases spanning the gap. The CDR3 consists of 15 residues. From germline, CDR1 is SGHTA and CDR2 FQGTGA. The CDR3 region is CASSLLSGHGEKLFF. The CDR3 DNA reads TGTGCCAGCAGCTTATTATCGGGGCACGGCGAAAAACTGTTTTTT.

At least ten counts were recorded for this clonotype. The V call is TRBV6-6, the J call TRBJ1-1; no firm D call. Germline CDR1 and CDR2: MNHNY and SVGAGI (reference sequence). This CDR3 is built from 11 residues. Trimming stripped 9 bases from V and 8 bases from J, with 13 bases between. Here the CDR3 reads CASAEGTEAFF. Here the CDR3 DNA reads TGTGCCAGTGCGGAGGGTACGGAAGCTTTCTTT.

V and J are TRBV19 and TRBJ1-5, with 8 bases lining up with TRBD1. The V gene's germline CDR1 is LNHDA and CDR2 SQIVND (reference sequence). CDR3 length equals 15 residues. V was clipped by 8 bases and J by 5 bases; unmatched bases: 11. The CDR3 reads CASGAEQGDHQPQHF. For the CDR3, the DNA is TGTGCCAGTGGTGCGGAACAGGGGGATCATCAGCCCCAGCATTTT.

This chain joins TRBV28 and TRBJ2-3; 7 positions match TRBD1. The V segment lost 2 bases and the J segment 4 bases; nucleotides outside the gene matches: 0. The CDR3 has 13 residues. Germline V gives CDR1 MDHEN, CDR2 SYDVKM. The CDR3 sequence is CASSLTGADTQYF. The CDR3 region has the DNA TGTGCCAGCAGTTTAACAGGGGCAGATACGCAGTATTTT. The full variable domain, rest sourced from reference TRBV28 and TRBJ2-3, is DVKVTQSSRYLVKRTGEKVFLECVQDMDHENMFWYRQDPGLGLRLIYFSYDVKMKEKGDIPEGYSVSREKKERFSLILESASTNQTSMYLCASSLTGADTQYFGPGTRLTVL.

This sequence joins TRBV12-3 or TRBV12-4 and TRBJ2-7, with 10 bases aligning to TRBD1. CDR3 length: 15 residues. The V and J ends lost 6 bases and 4 bases, in that order; junction bases with no gene match: 9. DNA of the CDR3: TGTGCCAGCAGAGTTCTTGGGACAGGGGATTACGAGCAGTACTTC. Its translation: CASRVLGTGDYEQYF.

This clonotype occurred a few times. The chain joins TRBV7-2 to TRBJ2-7; no clear D. V was clipped by 2 bases and J by 3 bases, with 8 bases between them. The CDR3 is made up of 13 amino acids. Germline CDR1 and CDR2: SGHTA and FQGNSA. This CDR3 reads CASSLPGFYEQYF. The CDR3 DNA reads as TGTGCCAGCAGCTTACCCGGATTCTACGAGCAGTACTTC.

In this sample, this clonotype turned up many times. The chain combines TRBV28 with TRBJ2-1; D unresolved. The CDR3 extends over 10 amino acids. Germline V gene lookup returns CDR1 MDHEN and CDR2 SYDVKM. Trimming shortened V by 5 bases and J by 5 bases, and 1 base separated the two germline ends. CDR3 DNA: TGTGCCAGCAGTGACAATGAGCAGTTCTTC. Translation: CASSDNEQFF.

This clonotype came up a few times. V gene TRBV15 combines with J gene TRBJ1-5; 8 positions agree with TRBD1. The V gene end was trimmed by 0 bases and the J gene end by 8 bases; junction bases not matched to a gene: 12. The CDR3 totals 17 residues. Germline V gene sequence: CDR1 LNHNV, CDR2 YYDKDF (reference sequence). The CDR3 reads CATSRDQQGARVEPQHF. In DNA, the CDR3 is TGTGCCACCAGCAGAGATCAGCAGGGGGCACGGGTAGAGCCCCAGCATTTT.

The chain uses TRBV5-1 and TRBJ2-3, with 8 bases lining up with TRBD1. The junction had 6 bases not matched to a gene; V was cut back by 0 bases and J by 0 bases. CDR3 length equals 17 residues. The V gene's germline CDR1 is SGHRS and CDR2 YFSETQ. The CDR3 reads CASSLASQGASTDTQYF. The CDR3 coding sequence is TGCGCCAGCAGCTTGGCCAGCCAGGGGGCTAGCACAGATACGCAGTATTTT.

This clonotype was recorded a few times. This sequence joins TRBV20-1 and TRBJ2-1, with D possibly TRBD2 on 5 matching bases. Trimming removed 5 bases at V and 13 bases at J, with 18 bases between. The germline V gene has CDR1 DFQATT and CDR2 SNEGSKA (reference sequence). The CDR3 has 12 amino acids. The CDR3 nucleotides are TGCAGTGCTGATCCTAGCCGATCTTTCCAGTTCTTC. Translated: CSADPSRSFQFF.

The chain joins TRBV19 to TRBJ1-2; D ambiguous. CDR3 length equals 12 residues. V gave up 6 bases and J gave up 6 bases, with 11 bases separating them. CDR1 LNHDA and CDR2 SQIVND come from the germline V gene (reference sequence). The CDR3 region has the DNA TGTGCCAGTAGGTCGGACGGAAATGGCTACACCTTC. Translated, it gives CASRSDGNGYTF.

The chain uses TRBV19 and TRBJ1-5; D call uncertain. The CDR3 extends over 13 amino acids. Germline assignment: CDR1 LNHDA and CDR2 SQIVND (reference sequence). Trimming took off 7 bases at V and 2 bases at J, with 9 bases between the two ends. The CDR3 region is CASTRDGNQPQHF. Here the CDR3 DNA reads TGTGCCAGTACGCGGGATGGCAATCAGCCCCAGCATTTT.

The table lists this clonotype with a count of one. One junction end does not reproduce the germline sequence, and a read error may be involved. V and J are TRBV7-9 and TRBJ2-1; 9 nucleotides align to TRBD2. Germline V gene data show CDR1 as SEHNR and CDR2 as FQNEAQ (reference sequence). The CDR3 is 15 residues long. This CDR3 reads CASSLEGLANKEQFF. In nucleotides, the CDR3 is TGTGCCAGCAGCTTAGAAGGACTAGCGAACAAGGAGCAGTTCTTC.

V usage is TRBV25-1 and J usage is TRBJ2-7; a weak D match, TRBD1 (6 bases). V gave up 1 base and J gave up 3 bases, with 22 bases separating them. This CDR3 has 18 amino acids. Germline V gene sequence: CDR1 MGHDK, CDR2 SYGVNS. The CDR3 DNA follows: TGTGCCAGCAGTGAATTGAGGACAGAAGTTATGTCAATCTACGAGCAGTACTTC. This translates into CASSELRTEVMSIYEQYF.

This chain uses TRBV20-1 with TRBJ1-6; 11 bases line up with TRBD1. V trimming: 5 bases; J trimming: 10 bases; junction bases outside the gene matches: 7. The CDR3 is made up of 14 amino acids. Looked up from germline, CDR1 is DFQATT and CDR2 is SNEGSKA (reference sequence). CDR3 loop: CSALPGTGGSPLHF. The CDR3 DNA is TGCAGTGCTCTCCCCGGGACAGGGGGGTCACCCCTCCACTTT.

V and J are TRBV11-1 and TRBJ2-2; D uncertain. The CDR3 spans 19 residues. V lost 5 bases to trimming and J lost 6 bases, with 28 bases between them. CDR1 SGHAT and CDR2 FQDESV come from the germline V gene (reference sequence). The CDR3 spells CASSRIPGQPLDSPGELFF. The DNA for the CDR3 is TGTGCCAGCAGCCGTATCCCGGGCCAGCCGTTGGATAGTCCCGGGGAGCTGTTTTTT.

This clonotype has a count of ten or more. V gene TRBV7-8 combines with J gene TRBJ1-1, with 10 bases matching TRBD1. The trim removed 1 base at V and 1 base at J, leaving 9 bases unmatched. CDR3 length: 18 amino acids. Germline CDR1 SGHVS, CDR2 FQNEAQ. CDR3 sequence (DNA): TGTGCCAGCAGCTTAGTTTTGGGACAGGGGATTAAGAACACTGAAGCTTTCTTT. This codes for CASSLVLGQGIKNTEAFF.

In this sample, this clonotype turned up many times. The chain combines TRBV7-8 with TRBJ2-3; D is perhaps TRBD2 (5 bases). Trimming took off 5 bases at V and 7 bases at J, with 10 bases between the two ends. CDR3 length: 12 residues. Germline assignment: CDR1 SGHVS and CDR2 FQNEAQ. CDR3 protein: CASSLNGNTQYF. The CDR3 DNA reads as TGTGCCAGCAGCCTTAACGGGAATACGCAGTATTTT.

This clonotype has more than one count but fewer than ten. J is TRBJ2-3 and V is TRBV28; 8 nucleotides match TRBD2. This CDR3 has 16 amino acids. Per germline, CDR1 MDHEN and CDR2 SYDVKM. V dropped 7 bases and J dropped 2; count of bases not matched to a gene: 11. In DNA, the CDR3 is TGTGCCAGCACCCCTGGGGGCGGGGGGTCCACAGATACGCAGTATTTT. It translates to CASTPGGGGSTDTQYF.